These T cell receptor beta chains were read from a single sample in a study of blood T cell repertoires in COVID-19. Only in-frame clones appear in the TCRdb table, and some are missing; sequencing was by immunoSEQ multiplex PCR. The table includes under 450,000 clones, 86% detected once. The material sequenced was peripheral blood. These receptors were collected from a woman aged 55 to 70 with COVID-19, enrolled during active disease. CDR3s include the opening cysteine and the closing phenylalanine or tryptophan. The D gene is left open where the match is weak. Clone size is stated in some rows and not others, as once, few, many or a class when expanded.

D gene	clone size	V gene	J gene	CDR3 protein	CDR3 DNA
.	.	TRBV5-1	TRBJ1-1	CASTSIIPGTEAFF	TGCGCCAGCACCTCGATAATACCGGGCACTGAAGCTTTCTTT
.	.	TRBV11-2	TRBJ1-1	CASSLSLGATEAFF	TGTGCCAGCAGCTTAAGTTTGGGGGCCACTGAAGCTTTCTTT
.	.	TRBV30	TRBJ2-1	CAWSVADQRVVF	TGTGCCTGGAGTGTGGCCGATCAGAGGGTGGTCTTC
.	.	TRBV29-1	TRBJ1-1	CSVGGGGTEAFF	TGCAGCGTGGGAGGTGGGGGGACTGAAGCTTTCTTT
.	.	TRBV5-1	TRBJ1-2	CASSLGLPRYGYTF	TGCGCCAGCAGCTTGGGCCTACCCCGGTACGGCTACACCTTC
.	.	TRBV15	TRBJ1-4	CATSRGWGEGEKLFF	TGTGCCACCAGCAGAGGATGGGGGGAGGGTGAAAAACTGTTTTTT
.	.	TRBV3-1/TRBV3-2	TRBJ1-2	CASSQELVDGYTF	TGTGCCAGCAGCCAAGAACTGGTAGATGGCTACACCTTC
.	few	TRBV18	TRBJ2-5	CASSLNSEETQYF	TGTGCCAGCTCACTAAATTCCGAGGAGACCCAGTACTTC
.	.	TRBV18	TRBJ2-3	CASSPPGTGFEDTQYF	TGTGCCAGCTCACCACCGGGGACTGGTTTTGAGGATACGCAGTATTTT
.	.	TRBV5-1	TRBJ1-4	CASSLGGPNEKLFF	TGCGCCAGCAGTCTAGGGGGTCCTAATGAAAAACTGTTTTTT
.	.	TRBV7-9	TRBJ1-1	CASSPLPGAVDTEAFF	TGTGCCAGCAGCCCGCTGCCAGGGGCGGTGGACACTGAAGCTTTCTTT
TRBD1	few	TRBV30	TRBJ1-3	CAWTTGSWNTIYF	TGTGCCTGGACGACAGGGTCTTGGAACACCATATATTTT
.	once	TRBV4-2	TRBJ1-1	CASSHGGSFGTEAFF	TGTGCCAGCAGCCATGGGGGGTCTTTTGGAACTGAAGCTTTCTTT
.	.	TRBV4-3	TRBJ1-5	CASSLYRTSPDQPQHF	TGCGCCAGCAGCCTTTACAGGACCTCCCCGGATCAGCCCCAGCATTTT
TRBD1	once	TRBV6-6	TRBJ1-5	CASSHINRRTGDNQPQHF	TGTGCCAGCAGTCATATCAATCGAAGGACAGGGGACAATCAGCCCCAGCATTTT
.	.	TRBV12-5	TRBJ2-7	CASVLRGEQYF	TGTGCTAGTGTCTTAAGGGGGGAGCAGTACTTC
TRBD1	.	TRBV7-9	TRBJ1-2	CASSLLAAGTGFGYTF	TGTGCCAGCAGCTTATTGGCCGCCGGGACAGGGTTTGGCTACACCTTC
TRBD1	.	TRBV6-5	TRBJ1-2	CASRETGQVNYGYTF	TGTGCCAGCAGGGAGACAGGACAGGTCAACTATGGCTACACCTTC
.	.	TRBV5-4	TRBJ1-2	CASSPTGQIGGYTF	TGTGCCAGCAGCCCAACAGGGCAAATAGGGGGCTACACCTTC
.	.	TRBV5-1	TRBJ2-5	CASSIRRGQETQYF	TGCGCCAGCAGTATACGCAGGGGACAAGAGACCCAGTACTTC
TRBD2	.	TRBV5-1	TRBJ2-5	CASSYGTSGGEIETQYF	TGCGCCAGCAGCTACGGGACTAGCGGGGGGGAGATAGAGACCCAGTACTTC
TRBD1	.	TRBV7-4	TRBJ1-5	CASTLNPGQGARGNQPQHF	TGTGCCAGCACCCTAAACCCGGGACAGGGGGCGCGAGGCAATCAGCCCCAGCATTTT
TRBD2	.	TRBV24-1	TRBJ2-1	CATSDLLPSGSVNVYNEQFF	TGTGCCACCAGTGATTTGCTCCCTAGCGGGTCCGTTAATGTTTACAATGAGCAGTTCTTC
TRBD1	.	TRBV27	TRBJ1-2	CASSISPGQLTGYTF	TGTGCCAGCAGCATATCGCCGGGACAGCTTACGGGGTACACCTTC
TRBD1	few	TRBV19	TRBJ1-2	CASSLLGQGYGYTF	TGTGCCAGTAGCCTCCTGGGACAGGGGTATGGCTACACCTTC
.	few	TRBV15	TRBJ1-1	CATSNRDTEAFF	TGTGCCACCAGTAATCGAGACACTGAAGCTTTCTTT
TRBD1	.	TRBV15	TRBJ1-2	CATSREVGGASGYTF	TGTGCCACCAGCAGAGAGGTAGGGGGCGCCTCCGGCTACACCTTC
.	.	TRBV5-5	TRBJ2-7	CASSLEAFYEQYF	TGTGCCAGCAGCTTGGAAGCCTTTTACGAGCAGTACTTC
TRBD1	.	TRBV9	TRBJ1-2	CASSVGQGSYTF	TGTGCCAGCAGCGTCGGACAGGGAAGCTACACCTTC
.	.	TRBV7-2	TRBJ2-5	CASSLAIGETQYF	TGTGCCAGCAGCTTAGCGATCGGGGAGACCCAGTACTTC
.	.	TRBV5-1	TRBJ1-1	CASSLTGMNTEAFF	TGCGCCAGCAGCTTGACAGGGATGAACACTGAAGCTTTCTTT
.	.	TRBV5-1	TRBJ1-4	CASSYSINEKLFF	TGCGCCAGCTCTTACAGCATTAATGAAAAACTGTTTTTT
TRBD2	.	TRBV19	TRBJ2-1	CASSRLAGGAPYNEQFF	TGTGCCAGTAGTAGACTAGCGGGGGGGGCCCCCTACAATGAGCAGTTCTTC
.	.	TRBV19	TRBJ1-2	CASTGVERGYTF	TGTGCCAGTACAGGGGTAGAACGTGGCTACACCTTC
TRBD1	few	TRBV11-3	TRBJ1-6	CASNGQGNNSPLHF	TGTGCCAGCAATGGACAGGGTAATAATTCACCCCTCCACTTT
TRBD2	.	TRBV4-3	TRBJ2-3	CASSQLRRGEDTQYF	TGCGCCAGCAGCCAATTACGGCGGGGGGAGGATACGCAGTATTTT
.	.	TRBV7-9	TRBJ2-4	CASSFIGVSGNIQYF	TGTGCCAGCAGCTTTATAGGGGTATCGGGAAACATTCAGTACTTC